This record covers a single TCR beta chain. The antigen remains undetermined. This record comes from a study of OX40 agonist ivuxolimab in advanced cancers. Study-level background: Previous treatment with anti-PD-1, anti-PD-L1 or anti-CTLA-4 therapy was allowed; 40% had received some. General observations from the study: At 0.1 to 3.0 mg/kg and by week 6, CD4+ and CD8+ T cells in the blood had expanded clonally. Expanded clones were, on average, more numerous among CD8+ T cells than CD4+.

CDR3 length: 17 amino acids. The germline CDR1 and CDR2 sequences are LNHDA and SQIVND (reference sequence). J gave up 2 bases and V 6 bases, and 10 bases lay outside the gene matches. Assay: immunoSEQ multiplex PCR; the TCRdb copy retains only in-frame clones and omits some. In the table there are 75,000 to 90,000 clones, roughly nine tenths of which are singletons. The clonotype comes from an adult with an advanced solid tumor such as melanoma, head and neck, liver or kidney cancer. The V and J genes are TRBV19 and TRBJ2-7, with 13 bases matching TRBD2. This material consisted of CD4+ or CD8+ T cells sorted from blood, taken in a trial of the OX40 agonist ivuxolimab. As DNA, the CDR3 is TGTGCCAGTAGCCTAGGGACTAGCGGGACAACCACCTACGAGCAGTACTTC. Its protein product is CASSLGTSGTTTYEQYF.